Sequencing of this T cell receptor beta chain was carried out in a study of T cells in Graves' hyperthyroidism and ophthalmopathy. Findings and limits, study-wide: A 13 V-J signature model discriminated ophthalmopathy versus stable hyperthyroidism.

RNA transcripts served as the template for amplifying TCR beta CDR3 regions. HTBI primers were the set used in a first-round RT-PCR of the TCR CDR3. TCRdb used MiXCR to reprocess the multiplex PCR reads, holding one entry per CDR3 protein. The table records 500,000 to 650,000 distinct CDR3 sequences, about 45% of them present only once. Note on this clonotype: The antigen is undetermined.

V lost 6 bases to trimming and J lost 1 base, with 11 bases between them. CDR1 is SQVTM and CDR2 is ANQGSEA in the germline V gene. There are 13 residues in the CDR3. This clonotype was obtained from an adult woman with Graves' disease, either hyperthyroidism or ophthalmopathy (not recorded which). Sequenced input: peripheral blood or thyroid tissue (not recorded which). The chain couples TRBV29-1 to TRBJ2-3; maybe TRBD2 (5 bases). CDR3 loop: CSVKHGGTDTQYF. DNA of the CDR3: TGCAGCGTGAAACACGGGGGCACAGATACGCAGTATTTT.